The T cell receptor beta chain under discussion was sequenced for a study of identical twins. This CDR3 is built from 15 residues. The V gene lost 1 base and the J gene lost 6 bases, with 13 bases spanning the gap. In germline, CDR1 is SGHRS, CDR2 YFSETQ. This clonotype has a handful of counts. Template switching (which added a universal primer site) was used, and cDNA carried unique molecular identifiers. TCRdb itself ran the 5' RACE reads through MiXCR, one entry per CDR3 protein. The sample gives 510,000 or so distinct CDR3 sequences, about 15% of which show up once; 0.44% is in the top ten. This sample was also put to use in a study of yellow fever vaccine responses in identical twins.

The sample was CD4+ T cells sorted from blood. This chain uses TRBV5-1 with TRBJ2-2; the D is unclear. The receptor comes from a woman in her late teens or twenties in good health. CDR3 amino acids: CASSLSGVVAGELFF. In DNA form, the CDR3 reads TGCGCCAGCAGCTTGTCTGGGGTCGTGGCCGGGGAGCTGTTTTTT.